This T cell receptor beta chain was retrieved from a study of blood T cell repertoires in COVID-19. Study-wide background: In each case, the material was cDNA or gDNA derived from T cells, B-cell-depleted T cells, or PBMCs.

The V and J ends lost 7 bases and 5 bases, in that order; junction bases with no gene match: 4. CDR3 length: 13 residues. Germline assignment: CDR1 SGHNT and CDR2 YENEEA. Clones were sequenced by immunoSEQ multiplex PCR, and TCRdb holds only the in-frame ones, with some missing. Among some 66,000 clones listed, roughly 82% were seen once. The specimen was peripheral blood. The receptor comes from a man aged 60-69 years with acute or convalescent COVID-19. The chain couples TRBV11-3 to TRBJ2-1; 8 bases line up with TRBD1. The CDR3 protein is CASIKDRDNEQFF. CDR3 nucleotides: TGTGCCAGCATCAAGGACAGGGACAATGAGCAGTTCTTC.